A selection of T cell receptor beta chains follows, all from one sample in a study of shared clonotypes between healthy human individuals. Method: immunoSEQ multiplex PCR; TCRdb's copy keeps in-frame clones and lacks some. The sample includes around 2,000,000 clones, 90% to 95% of them seen just once. Sequenced material: naive CD4+ T cells sorted from blood. The receptors derive from a man aged 18 to 35 in good health. Both conserved end residues are part of each CDR3. The D gene is left open where the match is weak. Clone size is not always given. Where it is, it says once, few, many or a class for expanded clones.

j_call d_call v_call clone_size cdr3_aa cdr3_nt
TRBJ1-1 - TRBV2 once CAGKRYSTTEAFF TGTGCCGGAAAGCGGTACTCAACCACTGAAGCTTTCTTT
TRBJ2-7 TRBD1 TRBV6-6 - CASSYSDRGIYEQYF TGTGCCAGCAGTTACTCGGACAGGGGAATCTACGAGCAGTACTTC
TRBJ2-1 TRBD2 TRBV2 - CASSEPGTSGKTRSSYNEQFF TGTGCCAGCAGTGAACCCGGGACTAGCGGGAAAACTCGGAGCTCCTACAATGAGCAGTTCTTC
TRBJ2-7 - TRBV19 - CASSMWPEVAWDEQYF TGTGCCAGTAGTATGTGGCCGGAAGTCGCATGGGACGAGCAGTACTTC
TRBJ1-6 TRBD1 TRBV15 - CATSRDGGQGGSWNSPLHF TGTGCCACCAGCAGAGATGGGGGACAGGGAGGAAGTTGGAATTCACCCCTCCACTTT
TRBJ2-2 TRBD2 TRBV18 once CASSPSSGSRELFF TGTGCCAGCTCACCATCCAGCGGGAGTCGGGAGCTGTTTTTT
TRBJ2-7 TRBD1 TRBV11-2 many CASSLDRATGGSYEQYF TGTGCCAGCAGCTTAGATCGCGCGACAGGGGGGTCCTACGAGCAGTACTTC
TRBJ2-5 - TRBV5-1 - CASSLSEGETQYF TGCGCCAGCAGCTTGTCGGAGGGGGAGACCCAGTACTTC
TRBJ1-5 - TRBV9 - CASSRTDSNQPQHF TGTGCCAGCAGTCGGACAGACAGCAATCAGCCCCAGCATTTT
TRBJ1-2 - TRBV7-9 - CASSSSYRGQGYGYTF TGTGCCAGCAGCTCCTCATATCGGGGGCAGGGATACGGCTACACCTTC
TRBJ2-3 TRBD1 TRBV19 - CASSTRGGHTDTQYF TGTGCCAGTAGCACCCGAGGGGGCCACACAGATACGCAGTATTTT
TRBJ2-2 - TRBV5-1 - CASSLFTSTGELFF TGCGCCAGCAGCTTGTTTACAAGCACCGGGGAGCTGTTTTTT
TRBJ2-7 - TRBV6-6 - CASSYTPSYEQYF TGTGCCAGCAGTTACACCCCCAGCTACGAGCAGTACTTC
TRBJ1-1 - TRBV25-1 - CASSEYDEAFF TGTGCCAGCAGTGAGTATGATGAAGCTTTCTTT
TRBJ2-1 - TRBV11-2 - CASSSDLHFNNEQFF TGTGCCAGCAGCTCGGACCTCCACTTCAACAATGAGCAGTTCTTC
TRBJ2-1 TRBD2 TRBV4-1 - CASSQGGTSGNEQFF TGCGCCAGCAGCCAAGGCGGGACTAGCGGCAATGAGCAGTTCTTC
TRBJ2-2 TRBD2 TRBV4-1 - CASSQGTSGRPGELFF TGCGCCAGCAGCCAAGGGACGAGCGGGAGGCCCGGGGAGCTGTTTTTT
TRBJ2-7 TRBD1 TRBV10-2 - CASRFEIRQGAGYEQYF TGCGCCAGCAGATTTGAGATCCGACAGGGGGCGGGGTACGAGCAGTACTTC
TRBJ2-5 TRBD2 TRBV7-2 - CASSLRLAGGPGETQYF TGTGCCAGCAGCTTGCGGCTAGCGGGAGGGCCGGGAGAGACCCAGTACTTC
TRBJ2-5 - TRBV7-3 - CASSLLGRVQETQYF TGTGCCAGCAGCCTCTTGGGCAGAGTTCAAGAGACCCAGTACTTC
TRBJ2-3 TRBD2 TRBV10-1 - CASSSGLVIDTQYF TGCGCCAGCAGTTCGGGACTAGTCATAGATACGCAGTATTTT
TRBJ2-5 - TRBV30 - CAWSDLGTTLETQYF TGTGCCTGGAGCGATCTAGGGACAACGTTGGAGACCCAGTACTTC
TRBJ1-4 - TRBV6-5 - CASSYPVGKLFF TGTGCCAGCAGTTACCCCGTGGGGAAACTGTTTTTT
TRBJ1-1 - TRBV28 - CASSFLARDTEAFF TGTGCCAGCAGTTTTTTAGCCAGGGACACTGAAGCTTTCTTT
TRBJ2-5 TRBD2 TRBV5-4 - CASSSSSGSRQTQYF TGTGCCAGCAGCAGCAGTAGCGGGAGTCGGCAGACCCAGTACTTC
TRBJ1-6 TRBD1 TRBV10-3 - CAISDDRVNSPLHF TGTGCCATCAGTGACGACAGGGTTAATTCACCCCTCCACTTT
TRBJ2-3 - TRBV6-5 - CASSYLDTQYF TGTGCCAGCAGTTACTTGGATACGCAGTATTTT
TRBJ1-6 - TRBV10-2 - CASSESGSGNSPLHF TGCGCCAGCAGTGAGTCTGGCTCGGGTAATTCACCCCTCCACTTT
TRBJ2-1 TRBD2 TRBV19 - CASSVQLAGGPNQQFF TGTGCCAGTAGTGTGCAACTAGCGGGAGGTCCAAATCAGCAGTTCTTC
TRBJ1-2 - TRBV10-3 - CAISDSNYGYTF TGTGCCATCAGTGACAGTAACTATGGCTACACCTTC
TRBJ2-2 TRBD1 TRBV28 once CASSFGDRNTGELFF TGTGCCAGCAGTTTCGGGGACAGGAACACCGGGGAGCTGTTTTTT
TRBJ1-5 TRBD1 TRBV28 - CASSLDPRDRGNQPQHF TGTGCCAGCAGTTTAGACCCCCGGGACAGGGGTAATCAGCCCCAGCATTTT
TRBJ1-6 TRBD1 TRBV7-9 - CASSSGQLNNSPLHF TGTGCCAGCAGCTCGGGACAGCTCAATAATTCACCCCTCCACTTT
TRBJ1-1 - TRBV6-1 - CASSAGLINTEAFF TGTGCCAGCAGTGCCGGATTGATCAACACTGAAGCTTTCTTT
TRBJ2-3 - TRBV9 - CASSVEDSTSTQYF TGTGCCAGCAGCGTAGAGGACAGCACATCTACGCAGTATTTT
TRBJ1-1 - TRBV20-1 few CSAYRNTEAFF TGCAGTGCTTACAGGAACACTGAAGCTTTCTTT
TRBJ1-5 - TRBV6-1 - CASSARKASNQPQHF TGTGCCAGCAGCGCCCGGAAGGCTAGCAATCAGCCCCAGCATTTT
TRBJ2-3 TRBD2 TRBV5-4 - CASSSRAGGPSTDTQYF TGTGCCAGCAGCTCTCGGGCGGGAGGGCCTTCAACAGATACGCAGTATTTT
TRBJ1-1 TRBD1 TRBV30 - CAWSVQGAGEAFF TGTGCCTGGAGTGTACAGGGGGCTGGCGAAGCTTTCTTT
TRBJ2-7 - TRBV28 - CASSPRQDAGEQYF TGTGCCAGCAGTCCTCGACAGGACGCGGGGGAGCAGTACTTC
TRBJ2-7 TRBD1 TRBV6-6 - CASSRDRVLSSEQYF TGTGCCAGCAGTCGGGACAGGGTTCTCTCGAGCGAGCAGTACTTC
TRBJ2-1 - TRBV5-1 once CASSLVTGSSYNEQFF TGCGCCAGCAGCTTGGTTACAGGAAGCTCCTACAATGAGCAGTTCTTC
TRBJ2-5 - TRBV19 - CASSIRLQETQYF TGTGCCAGTAGTATCAGACTACAAGAGACCCAGTACTTC
TRBJ2-1 TRBD2 TRBV13 - CASRRTLAGGWDEQFF TGTGCCAGCAGGCGTACCCTAGCGGGGGGCTGGGATGAGCAGTTCTTC
TRBJ2-3 TRBD2 TRBV6-6 - CASSYGTSGGAHTQYF TGTGCCAGCAGTTACGGGACTAGCGGGGGGGCTCATACGCAGTATTTT
TRBJ2-7 - TRBV5-1 - CASSRTRGAHYEQYF TGCGCCAGCAGCCGAACAAGGGGGGCCCACTACGAGCAGTACTTC
TRBJ2-7 - TRBV10-1 - CASMGSSYEQYF TGCGCCAGCATGGGGAGCTCCTACGAGCAGTACTTC
TRBJ2-3 - TRBV7-2 - CASSAAASTDTQYF TGTGCCAGCAGCGCTGCCGCTAGCACAGATACGCAGTATTTT